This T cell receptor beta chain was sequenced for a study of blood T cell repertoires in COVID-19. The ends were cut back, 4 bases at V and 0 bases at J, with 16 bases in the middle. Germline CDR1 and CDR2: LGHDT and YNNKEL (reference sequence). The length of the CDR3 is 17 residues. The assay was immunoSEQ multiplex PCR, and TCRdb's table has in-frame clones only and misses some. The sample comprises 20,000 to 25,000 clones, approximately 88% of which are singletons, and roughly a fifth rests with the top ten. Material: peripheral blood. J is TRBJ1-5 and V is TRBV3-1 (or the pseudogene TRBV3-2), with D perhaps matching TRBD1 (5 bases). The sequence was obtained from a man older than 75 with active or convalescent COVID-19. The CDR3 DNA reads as TGTGCCAGCAGCCGCGGCCGGGGGAGTAATAGCAATCAGCCCCAGCATTTT. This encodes CASSRGRGSNSNQPQHF.